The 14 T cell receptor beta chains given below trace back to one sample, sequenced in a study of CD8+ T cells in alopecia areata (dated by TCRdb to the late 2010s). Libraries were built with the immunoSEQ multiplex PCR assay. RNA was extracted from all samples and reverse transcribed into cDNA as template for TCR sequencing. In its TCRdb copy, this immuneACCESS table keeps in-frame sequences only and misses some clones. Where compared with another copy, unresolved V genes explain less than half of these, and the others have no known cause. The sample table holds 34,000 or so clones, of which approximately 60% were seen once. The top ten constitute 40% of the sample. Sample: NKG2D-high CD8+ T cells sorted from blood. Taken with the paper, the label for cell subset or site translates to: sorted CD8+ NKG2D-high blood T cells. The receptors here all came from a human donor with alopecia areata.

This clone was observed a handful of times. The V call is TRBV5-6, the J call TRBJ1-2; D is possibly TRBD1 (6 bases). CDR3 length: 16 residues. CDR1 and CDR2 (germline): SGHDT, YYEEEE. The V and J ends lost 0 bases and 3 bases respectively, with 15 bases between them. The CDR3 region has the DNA TGTGCCAGCAGCTTGGATCAGGGGCGGCGGGACTATGGCTACACCTTC. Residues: CASSLDQGRRDYGYTF. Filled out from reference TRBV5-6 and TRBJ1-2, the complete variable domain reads DAGVTQSPTHLIKTRGQQVTLRCSPKSGHDTVSWYQQALGQGPQFIFQYYEEEERQRGNFPDRFSGHQFPNYSSELNVNALLLGDSALYLCASSLDQGRRDYGYTFGSGTRLTVV.

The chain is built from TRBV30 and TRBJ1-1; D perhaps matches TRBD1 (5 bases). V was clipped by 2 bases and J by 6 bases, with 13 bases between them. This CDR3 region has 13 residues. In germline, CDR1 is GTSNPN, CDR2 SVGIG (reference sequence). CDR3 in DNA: TGTGCCTGGAGTACCAGGGTGAATGCTGAAGCTTTCTTT. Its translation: CAWSTRVNAEAFF.

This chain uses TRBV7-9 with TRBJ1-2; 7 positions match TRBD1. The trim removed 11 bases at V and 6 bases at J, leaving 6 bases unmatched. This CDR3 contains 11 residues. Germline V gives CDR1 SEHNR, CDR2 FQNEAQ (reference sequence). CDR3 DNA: TGTGCCGGCACAGGGGTTGATGGCTACACCTTC. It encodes CAGTGVDGYTF.

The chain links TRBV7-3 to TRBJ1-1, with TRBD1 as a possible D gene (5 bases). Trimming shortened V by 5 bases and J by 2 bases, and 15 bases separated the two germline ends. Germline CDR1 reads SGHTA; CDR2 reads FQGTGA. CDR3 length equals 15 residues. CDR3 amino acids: CASSPWGGVNTEAFF. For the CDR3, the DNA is TGTGCCAGCAGCCCCTGGGGAGGGGTTAACACTGAAGCTTTCTTT. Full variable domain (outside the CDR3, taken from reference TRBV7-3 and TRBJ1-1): GAGVSQTPSNKVTEKGKYVELRCDPISGHTALYWYRQSLGQGPEFLIYFQGTGAADDSGLPNDRFFAVRPEGSVSTLKIQRTERGDSAVYLCASSPWGGVNTEAFFGQGTRLTVV.

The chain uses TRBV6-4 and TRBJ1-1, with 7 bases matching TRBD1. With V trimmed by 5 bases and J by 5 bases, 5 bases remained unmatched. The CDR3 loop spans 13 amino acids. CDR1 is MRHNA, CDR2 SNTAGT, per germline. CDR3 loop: CASSMTGTTEAFF. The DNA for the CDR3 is TGTGCCAGCAGTATGACAGGGACGACTGAAGCTTTCTTT.

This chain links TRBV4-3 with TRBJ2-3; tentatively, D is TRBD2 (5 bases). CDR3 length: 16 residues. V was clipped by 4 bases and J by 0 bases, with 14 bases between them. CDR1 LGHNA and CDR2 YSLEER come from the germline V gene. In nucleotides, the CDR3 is TGCGCCAGCAGCCGGAGTAGCGTGGGTAGCACAGATACGCAGTATTTT. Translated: CASSRSSVGSTDTQYF.

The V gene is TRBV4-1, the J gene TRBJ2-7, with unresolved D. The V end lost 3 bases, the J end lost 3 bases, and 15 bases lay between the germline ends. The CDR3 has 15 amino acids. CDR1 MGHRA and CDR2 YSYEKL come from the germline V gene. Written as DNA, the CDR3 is TGCGCCAGCAGCCATAGGCGGCAGGAGATCTACGAGCAGTACTTC. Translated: CASSHRRQEIYEQYF.

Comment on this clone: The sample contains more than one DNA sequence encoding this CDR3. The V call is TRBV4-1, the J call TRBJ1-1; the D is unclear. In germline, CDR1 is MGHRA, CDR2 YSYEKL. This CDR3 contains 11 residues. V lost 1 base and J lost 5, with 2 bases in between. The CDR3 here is CASSQGTEAFF. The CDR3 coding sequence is TGCGCCAGCAGCCAAGGAACTGAAGCTTTCTTT.

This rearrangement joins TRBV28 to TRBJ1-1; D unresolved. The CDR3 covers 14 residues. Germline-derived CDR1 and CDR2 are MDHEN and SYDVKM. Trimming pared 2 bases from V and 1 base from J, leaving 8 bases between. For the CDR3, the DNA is TGTGCCAGCAGTTTAAGTACGGGGAACACTGAAGCTTTCTTT. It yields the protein CASSLSTGNTEAFF.

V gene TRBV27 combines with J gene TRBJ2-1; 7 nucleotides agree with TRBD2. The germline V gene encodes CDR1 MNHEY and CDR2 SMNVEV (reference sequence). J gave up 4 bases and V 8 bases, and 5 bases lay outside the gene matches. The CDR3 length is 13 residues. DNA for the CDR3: TGTGCCAGCCGCGAACTAGCGTACAATGAGCAGTTCTTC. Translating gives CASRELAYNEQFF.

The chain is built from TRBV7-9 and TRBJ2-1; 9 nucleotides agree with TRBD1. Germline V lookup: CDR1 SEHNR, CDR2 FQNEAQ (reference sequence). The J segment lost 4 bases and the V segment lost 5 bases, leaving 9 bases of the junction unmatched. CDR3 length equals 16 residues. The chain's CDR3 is CASSAPGTGQYNEQFF. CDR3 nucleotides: TGTGCCAGCAGCGCTCCCGGGACAGGGCAATACAATGAGCAGTTCTTC.

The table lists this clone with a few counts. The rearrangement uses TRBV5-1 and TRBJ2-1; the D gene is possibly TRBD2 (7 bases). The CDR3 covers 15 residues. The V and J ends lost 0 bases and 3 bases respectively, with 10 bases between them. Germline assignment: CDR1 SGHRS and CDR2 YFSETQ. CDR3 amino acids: CASSLERDNYNEQFF. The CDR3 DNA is TGCGCCAGCAGCTTGGAGCGGGACAACTACAATGAGCAGTTCTTC.

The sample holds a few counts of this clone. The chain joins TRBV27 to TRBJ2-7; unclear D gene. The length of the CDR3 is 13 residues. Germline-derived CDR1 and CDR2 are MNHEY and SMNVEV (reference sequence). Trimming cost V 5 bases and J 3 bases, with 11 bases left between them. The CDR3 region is CASSPSTRYEQYF. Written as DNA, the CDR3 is TGTGCCAGCAGTCCAAGTACGCGCTACGAGCAGTACTTC.

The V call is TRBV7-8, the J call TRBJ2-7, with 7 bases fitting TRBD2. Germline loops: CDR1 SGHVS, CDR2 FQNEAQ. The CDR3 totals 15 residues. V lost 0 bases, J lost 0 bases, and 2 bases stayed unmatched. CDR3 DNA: TGTGCCAGCAGCTTAGCAGGGAGGGTCTCCTACGAGCAGTACTTC. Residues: CASSLAGRVSYEQYF.